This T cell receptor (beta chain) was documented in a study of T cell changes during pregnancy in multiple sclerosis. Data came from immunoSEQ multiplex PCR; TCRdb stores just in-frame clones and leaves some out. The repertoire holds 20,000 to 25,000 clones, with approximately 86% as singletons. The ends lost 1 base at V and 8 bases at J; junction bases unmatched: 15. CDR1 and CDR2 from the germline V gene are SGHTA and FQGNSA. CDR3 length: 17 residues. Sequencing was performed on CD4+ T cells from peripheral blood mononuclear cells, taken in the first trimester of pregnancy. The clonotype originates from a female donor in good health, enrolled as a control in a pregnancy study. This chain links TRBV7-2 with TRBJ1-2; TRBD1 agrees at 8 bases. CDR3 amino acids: CASSLEFLTGGTEGYTF. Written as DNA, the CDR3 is TGTGCCAGCAGCTTAGAATTTTTAACAGGGGGAACAGAAGGCTACACCTTC. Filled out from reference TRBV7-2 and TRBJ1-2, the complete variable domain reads GAGVSQSPSNKVTEKGKDVELRCDPISGHTALYWYRQSLGQGLEFLIYFQGNSAPDKSGLPSDRFSAERTGGSVSTLTIQRTQQEDSAVYLCASSLEFLTGGTEGYTFGSGTRLTVV.